This T cell receptor (beta chain) was sequenced in a study of T cell responses to AZD1222 COVID-19 vaccine. Clones were sequenced by immunoSEQ multiplex PCR, and TCRdb holds only the in-frame ones, with some missing. The sample lists some 150,000 clones, 80% to 95% occurring once. Per germline, CDR1 MDHEN and CDR2 SYDVKM. The CDR3 extends over 15 amino acids. J lost 4 bases, V lost 3 bases, and 6 bases had no gene match. The rearrangement uses TRBV28 and TRBJ2-5, with TRBD1 identical over 9 bases. The material was peripheral blood, obtained on day 0 of MenACWY control vaccination. This clonotype was sampled from an adult in good health. The CDR3 nucleotides are TGTGCCAGCAGTTTTGCGCGACAGGGGGGAGAGACCCAGTACTTC. This encodes CASSFARQGGETQYF.